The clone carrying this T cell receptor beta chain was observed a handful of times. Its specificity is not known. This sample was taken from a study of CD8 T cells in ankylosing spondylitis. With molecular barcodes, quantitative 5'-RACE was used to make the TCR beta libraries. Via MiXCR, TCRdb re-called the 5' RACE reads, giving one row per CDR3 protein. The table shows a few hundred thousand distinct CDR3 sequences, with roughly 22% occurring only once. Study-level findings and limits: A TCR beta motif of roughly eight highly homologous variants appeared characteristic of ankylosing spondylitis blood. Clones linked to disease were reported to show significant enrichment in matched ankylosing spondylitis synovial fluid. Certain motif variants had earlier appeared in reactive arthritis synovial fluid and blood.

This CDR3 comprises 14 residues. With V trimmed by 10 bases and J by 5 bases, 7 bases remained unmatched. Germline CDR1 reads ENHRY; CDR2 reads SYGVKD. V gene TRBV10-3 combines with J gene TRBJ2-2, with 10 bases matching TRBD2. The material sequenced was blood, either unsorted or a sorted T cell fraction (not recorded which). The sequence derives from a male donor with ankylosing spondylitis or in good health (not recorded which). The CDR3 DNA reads TGTGCCACCTCTAGCGGGGGAGGAACCGGGGAGCTGTTTTTT. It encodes CATSSGGGTGELFF.